Following are 2 T cell receptor beta chains from one sample sequenced in a study of cytomegalovirus exposure and HLA in healthy donors. The primer mix had 60 Vbeta and 13 Jbeta primers. The repertoire was sequenced with immunoSEQ multiplex PCR; TCRdb's copy has only in-frame clones and lacks some. This sample has about 160,000 clones, with approximately 80% found just once. Sequencing used PBMCs. These receptors were taken from a man between 18 and 35 years old in good health and CMV-seropositive.

The chain is built from TRBV7-8 and TRBJ2-7; D possibly corresponds to TRBD1 (6 bases). There are 15 residues in the CDR3. The germline V and J ends were trimmed by 2 bases and 3 bases, with 14 bases remaining between them. Germline V gene lookup returns CDR1 SGHVS and CDR2 FQNEAQ. This chain's CDR3 is CASSLSGQGIYEQYF. As DNA, the CDR3 is TGTGCCAGCAGCTTAAGCGGCCAGGGGATCTACGAGCAGTACTTC.

The chain uses TRBV14 and TRBJ2-1, with D tentatively TRBD2 (6 bases). From germline, CDR1 is SGHDN and CDR2 FVKESK. V was clipped by 1 base and J by 7 bases, with 23 bases between them. This CDR3 is built from 18 residues. As DNA, the CDR3 is TGTGCCAGCAGCCAAGTAAATTTACGGGCATCACGGGGGAATGAGCAGTTCTTC. This gives the protein CASSQVNLRASRGNEQFF.